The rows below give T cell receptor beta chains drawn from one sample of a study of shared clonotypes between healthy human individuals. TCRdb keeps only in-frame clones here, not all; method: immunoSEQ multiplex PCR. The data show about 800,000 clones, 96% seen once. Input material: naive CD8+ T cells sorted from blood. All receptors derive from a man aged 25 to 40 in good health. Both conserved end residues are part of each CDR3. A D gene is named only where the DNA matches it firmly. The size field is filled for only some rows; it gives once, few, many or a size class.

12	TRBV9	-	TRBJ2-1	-	TGTGCCAGCAGCGTAGGCAGGGATGAGCAGTTCTTC	CASSVGRDEQFF
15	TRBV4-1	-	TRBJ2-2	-	TGCGCCAGCAGCCAAGATAGCAGTCCGTGGGGGGAGCTGTTTTTT	CASSQDSSPWGELFF
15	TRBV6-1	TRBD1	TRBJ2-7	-	TGTGCCAGCCCTGGGACAGGGGTGGGTTTTTACGAGCAGTACTTC	CASPGTGVGFYEQYF
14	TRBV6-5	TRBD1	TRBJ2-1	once	TGTGCCAGCAGAGGACAGGGATCCATGAATGAGCAGTTCTTC	CASRGQGSMNEQFF
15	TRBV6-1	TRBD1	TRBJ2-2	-	TGTGCCGGCCTAGGGACAGGGGGCAAAGCCGGGGAGCTGTTTTTT	CAGLGTGGKAGELFF
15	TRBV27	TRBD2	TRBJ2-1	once	TGTGCCAGCGCAATGAGGACTAGCGGGGTTGATGAGCAGTTCTTC	CASAMRTSGVDEQFF
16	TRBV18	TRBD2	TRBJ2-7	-	TGTGCCAGCTCATCCCCCTTTAGGAGCGGGAGATACGAGCAGTACTTC	CASSSPFRSGRYEQYF
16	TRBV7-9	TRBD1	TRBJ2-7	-	TGTGCCAGCAGCCCACCACCGGGACAGGGGCTCTACGAGCAGTACTTC	CASSPPPGQGLYEQYF
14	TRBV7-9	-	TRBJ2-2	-	TGTGCCAGCAGCATTAGGATCCCGGGCGGGGAGCTGTTTTTT	CASSIRIPGGELFF
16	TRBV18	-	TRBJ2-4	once	TGTGCCAGCTCACCACCGGGAAGGAAGACCAAAAACATTCAGTACTTC	CASSPPGRKTKNIQYF
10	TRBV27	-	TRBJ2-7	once	TGTGCCGCAGGACCCTACGAGCAGTACTTC	CAAGPYEQYF
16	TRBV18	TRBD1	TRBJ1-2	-	TGTGCCAGCTCACGGGCAGGGGGCCCCTCTAACTATGGCTACACCTTC	CASSRAGGPSNYGYTF
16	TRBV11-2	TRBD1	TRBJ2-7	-	TGTGCCAGCAGGGAACCGGGACAGGGTTTTTCCCACGAGCAGTACTTC	CASREPGQGFSHEQYF
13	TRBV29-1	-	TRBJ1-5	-	TGCAGCGTTGAGATGGGAAGCAATCAGCCCCAGCATTTT	CSVEMGSNQPQHF
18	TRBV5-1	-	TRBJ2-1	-	TGCGCCAGCAGCTTGGGCCTCTTCGGCAGCATCTCCTACAATGAGCAGTTCTTC	CASSLGLFGSISYNEQFF
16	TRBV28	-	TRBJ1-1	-	TGTGCCAGCAGTAACCCCAGGAAATTAGGGAACACTGAAGCTTTCTTT	CASSNPRKLGNTEAFF
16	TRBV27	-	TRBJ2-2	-	TGTGCCAGCAGTCCCCACCTAGGGGAGAGGTCCGGGGAGCTGTTTTTT	CASSPHLGERSGELFF
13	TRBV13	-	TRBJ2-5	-	TGTGCCAGCAGCGCGACTTTCCAAGAGACCCAGTACTTC	CASSATFQETQYF
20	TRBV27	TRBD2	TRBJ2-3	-	TGTGCCAGCAGTCCCCCCCCCACTAGCGGGAGGTCCTCGTGGGTCGTTACGCAGTATTTT	CASSPPPTSGRSSWVVTQYF
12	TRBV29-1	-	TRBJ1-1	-	TGCAGCGTTGAGGACAGTGGCACTGAAGCTTTCTTT	CSVEDSGTEAFF
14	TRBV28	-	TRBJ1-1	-	TGTGCCAGCAGTTTCGGTAGCCGGGTTACTGAAGCTTTCTTT	CASSFGSRVTEAFF
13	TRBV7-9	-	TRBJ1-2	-	TGTGCCAGCAGCTTGACTCCTAACTATGGCTACACCTTC	CASSLTPNYGYTF
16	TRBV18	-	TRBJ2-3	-	TGTGCCACCACCACGAGAACAGTGTCGAGCACAGATACGCAGTATTTT	CATTTRTVSSTDTQYF
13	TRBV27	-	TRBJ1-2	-	TGTGCCAGCAGTTTCGGGCCGGGTTATGGCTACACCTTC	CASSFGPGYGYTF
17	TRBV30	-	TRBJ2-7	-	TGTGCCTGGAGTGACCAAGAGGGACTCTCCTTGACCTACGAGCAGTACTTC	CAWSDQEGLSLTYEQYF
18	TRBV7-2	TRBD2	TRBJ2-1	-	TGTGCCAGCAGCTTATTCGGGACTAGCGGGAGTTCAGACAATGAGCAGTTCTTC	CASSLFGTSGSSDNEQFF
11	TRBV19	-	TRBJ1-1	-	TGTGCCAGTAGTATTTTTGATGAAGCTTTCTTT	CASSIFDEAFF
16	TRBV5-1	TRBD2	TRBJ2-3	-	TGCGCCAGCAGCGCCTCTAGCGGGACCAGCACAGATACGCAGTATTTT	CASSASSGTSTDTQYF
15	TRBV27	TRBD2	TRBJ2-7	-	TGTGCCAGCAGTCCGAATACCGGGACTACCTACGAGCAGTACTTC	CASSPNTGTTYEQYF
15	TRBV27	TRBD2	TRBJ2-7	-	TGTGCCAGCAGTTTAACAGGACTAGCGGGTTACGAGCAGTACTTC	CASSLTGLAGYEQYF
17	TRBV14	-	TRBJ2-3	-	TGTGCCAGCAGCCAAGATCGGGCGGGTCGACCCACAGATACGCAGTATTTT	CASSQDRAGRPTDTQYF
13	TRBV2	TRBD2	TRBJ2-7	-	TGTGCCACCGTTAGCGGGCTTTCCTACGAGCAGTACTTC	CATVSGLSYEQYF
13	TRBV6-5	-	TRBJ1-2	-	TGTGCCAGCAGAACCGGGCCCGTCGGCCGATTCACCTTC	CASRTGPVGRFTF
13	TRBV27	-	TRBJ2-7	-	TGTGCCAGCAGTTTCAGTCCCTCCTACGAGCAGTACTTC	CASSFSPSYEQYF
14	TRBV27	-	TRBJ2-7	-	TGTGCCAGCACAAAAACAGGGAGCTCCTACGAGCAGTACTTC	CASTKTGSSYEQYF
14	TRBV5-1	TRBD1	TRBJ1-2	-	TGCGCCAGCAGGCCGGACAGGGGGACCTACGGCTACACCTTC	CASRPDRGTYGYTF
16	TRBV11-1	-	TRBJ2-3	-	TGTGCCAGCAGCCCCGGCGTGCTCAAAAGCACAGATACGCAGTATTTT	CASSPGVLKSTDTQYF
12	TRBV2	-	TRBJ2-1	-	TGTGCCAGCAGTGAGTTATACAATGAGCAGTTCTTC	CASSELYNEQFF
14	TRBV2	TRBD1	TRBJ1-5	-	TGTGCCAGCAGGTGGACAGGGAGCGGGCAGCCCCAGCATTTT	CASRWTGSGQPQHF
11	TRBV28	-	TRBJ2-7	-	TGTGCCAGCAGTTTTCTCCACGAGCAGTACTTC	CASSFLHEQYF
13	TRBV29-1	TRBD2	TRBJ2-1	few	TGCAGCGAGAGTAGCGGGATCTACAATGAGCAGTTCTTC	CSESSGIYNEQFF
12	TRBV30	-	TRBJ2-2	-	TGTGCCTGGAGTATCGGGACAGGGGAGCTGTTTTTT	CAWSIGTGELFF
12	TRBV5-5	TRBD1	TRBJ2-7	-	TGTGCCAGCAGCCAGACAGGGTACGAGCAGTACTTC	CASSQTGYEQYF
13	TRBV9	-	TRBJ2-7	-	TGTGCCAGCAGCGTAGGGACAATTTCCGAGCAGTACTTC	CASSVGTISEQYF
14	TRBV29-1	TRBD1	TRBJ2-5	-	TGCAGCGTTGACCCAGGACAGGGTCAAGAGACCCAGTACTTC	CSVDPGQGQETQYF
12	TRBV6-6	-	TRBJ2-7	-	TGTGCCACTTTGGGGGGCACCTACGAGCAGTACTTC	CATLGGTYEQYF
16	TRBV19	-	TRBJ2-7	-	TGTGCCAGTACCCCGACTAGGTCCAGTTCCTCCTACGAGCAGTACTTC	CASTPTRSSSSYEQYF
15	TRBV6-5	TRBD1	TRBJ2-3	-	TGTGCCAGCTCGACAGGGCCTATTTACACAGATACGCAGTATTTT	CASSTGPIYTDTQYF